This T cell receptor (beta chain) was captured by sequencing in a study of T cells in Graves' hyperthyroidism and ophthalmopathy. Amplification yielded TCR beta CDR3 regions, with RNA transcripts as the source. The primer set for the first-round RT-PCR of the TCR CDR3 was HTBI. TCRdb reanalysed the multiplex PCR reads using MiXCR and keeps one entry per CDR3 protein. The table has over 700,000 distinct CDR3 sequences, 18% seen once; the top ten hold over 15%. The receptor comes from a woman aged 45-65 years with Graves' hyperthyroidism that later progressed to Graves' ophthalmopathy. The sequenced material came from blood.

CDR3 nucleotide sequence: TGTGCCAGCAGCTATGGACAGTATAGCAATCAGCCCCAGCATTTT. It translates to CASSYGQYSNQPQHF. The chain recombines TRBV3-1 with TRBJ1-5; D might be TRBD1 (6 bases). Germline CDR1 LGHDT, CDR2 YNNKEL (reference sequence). V was clipped by 5 bases and J by 0 bases, with 11 bases between them. The CDR3 has 15 residues.